Below, 5 T cell receptor beta chains from the same sample are listed, as sequenced in a study of shared clonotypes between healthy human individuals (dated by TCRdb to 2019 to 2021). Libraries were built with the immunoSEQ multiplex PCR assay. TCRdb took over this immuneACCESS table, retaining in-frame rearrangements with V and J assigned. Such tables are incomplete; in checked studies, under half of the missing clones stem from an unresolved V gene, and the remainder is unexplained. This sample gives hundreds of thousands of clones in total; roughly 70% of them show up just once. The ten most abundant clones make up more than 1.5% of the sample. Specimen: memory CD4+ T cells sorted from blood. In light of the paper, this sample's cell subset or site label describes: CD45RA-negative fraction. Receptor source: a woman aged 25 to 39 in good health.

The V gene is TRBV6-6, the J gene TRBJ2-1, with a possible D match to TRBD1 (6 bases). Germline V gives CDR1 MNHNY, CDR2 SVGAGI (reference sequence). The CDR3 has 13 residues. Trimming removed 7 bases from V and 8 bases from J, with 15 bases in between. CDR3 nucleotides: TGTGCCAGCAAACAGGGCCAAAGGGATGAGCAGTTCTTC. It encodes CASKQGQRDEQFF.

The chain couples TRBV11-2 to TRBJ1-1; D ambiguous. The CDR3 has 13 residues. The germline gives CDR1 SGHAT, CDR2 FQNNGV. With 5 bases removed from V and 1 base from J, the gap between germline ends came to 8 bases. DNA of the CDR3: TGTGCCAGCAGCACGGTTGGGAACACTGAAGCTTTCTTT. This sequence encodes CASSTVGNTEAFF.

The genes are TRBV27 and TRBJ1-4; 9 bases fit TRBD1. The CDR3 covers 16 residues. Germline V gene sequence: CDR1 MNHEY, CDR2 SMNVEV (reference sequence). Trimming cost V 5 bases and J 3 bases; bases outside gene matches: 7. The CDR3 coding sequence is TGTGCCAGCAGTGCGGGACAGGGAATGGCTAATGAAAAACTGTTTTTT. Translating it yields CASSAGQGMANEKLFF.

The chain links TRBV4-1 to TRBJ1-5; TRBD1 is a possible D gene (5 bases). CDR1 is MGHRA, CDR2 YSYEKL, per germline. Trimming shortened V by 0 bases and J by 6 bases, and 12 bases separated the two germline ends. CDR3 length: 15 residues. The CDR3 protein is CASSQDRAPGQPQHF. The CDR3 bases are TGCGCCAGCAGCCAAGACAGGGCCCCCGGTCAGCCCCAGCATTTT.

V and J are TRBV9 and TRBJ1-3, with 7 bases aligning to TRBD1. V gave up 4 bases and J gave up 0 bases; unmatched junction bases: 13. Germline CDR1 SGDLS, CDR2 YYNGEE. This CDR3 region has 18 residues. The CDR3 nucleotides read TGTGCCAGCAGCCCCCCGTGGGGGGGGACAGTCTCTGGAAACACCATATATTTT. Its translation is CASSPPWGGTVSGNTIYF.